Detailed here is one T cell receptor beta chain. Its target is not known. The data belong to a study of cytomegalovirus exposure and HLA in healthy donors. Study-level results: In a later analysis, TCR beta V- and J-gene trimming showed a link to a missense DCLRE1C variant. Cytomegalovirus-associated TCR beta chains were listed, numbering over 150. Most TCR sequences proved rare, with some public TCRs found in many donors.

Researchers ran the PCR with 60 Vbeta and 13 Jbeta primers. Repertoires were generated with immunoSEQ multiplex PCR, while TCRdb's copy carries only in-frame clones and drops some. The sample lists 150,000 or so clones, over 70% seen once, with 2.5% to 3.5% in the top ten. Germline-derived CDR1 and CDR2 are SGHRS and YFSETQ. CDR3 length equals 18 residues. V lost 3 bases and J lost 10; bases outside the gene matches: 18. Each donor's status was that of a healthy bone marrow donor. The sequence derives from a male donor in good health and CMV-seronegative. The material sequenced was PBMCs. The chain carries TRBV5-1 and TRBJ1-4; TRBD1 matches 10 bases. The CDR3, as DNA: TGCGCCAGCAGCTCCATTGGGGACAGGGGCTCAGGTATAGGAAAACTGTTTTTT. Its translation: CASSSIGDRGSGIGKLFF.